Listed below are T cell receptor beta chains from one sample, sequenced in a study of blood T cell repertoires in COVID-19. The assay was immunoSEQ multiplex PCR, and TCRdb's table has in-frame clones only and misses some. The sample consists of approximately 48,000 clones, approximately 85% of them appearing once. Specimen: peripheral blood. These receptors all come from a man in his fifties or sixties with acute or convalescent COVID-19. Each CDR3 is given with its conserved first and last residue. The D gene is left open where the match is weak. Expanded clones get a size class; other rows say once, few or many, or leave the size out.

V	J	D	size	DNA	CDR3
TRBV9	TRBJ1-6	TRBD1	-	TGTGCCAGCAGCTTCCGGACAGGGGTAAACTCACCCCTCCACTTT	CASSFRTGVNSPLHF
TRBV14	TRBJ2-7	TRBD1	-	TGTGCCAGCAGCCACCAACCAGGGACAGCCTTCTCCTACGAGCAGTACTTC	CASSHQPGTAFSYEQYF
TRBV3-1/TRBV3-2	TRBJ2-3	TRBD1	-	TGTGCCAGCAGCCACGGACAGGGGTTGGCAGATACGCAGTATTTT	CASSHGQGLADTQYF
TRBV20-1	TRBJ2-7	-	-	TGCAGTGCTAGTGACGGGAACTCCTACGAGCAGTACTTC	CSASDGNSYEQYF
TRBV7-8	TRBJ2-6	-	few	TGTGCCAGCAGGCCCACGAGGAGCTCTGGGGCCAACGTCCTGACTTTC	CASRPTRSSGANVLTF
TRBV5-4	TRBJ2-3	-	-	TGTGCCAGCAGCTTGGAAGTCGGGAGAGGTCCAGATACGCAGTATTTT	CASSLEVGRGPDTQYF
TRBV7-9	TRBJ2-7	TRBD1	few	TGTGCCAGCAGCTTTTCCCGGACAGGGAGCTCCTACGAGCAGTACTTC	CASSFSRTGSSYEQYF
TRBV28	TRBJ2-7	-	-	TGTGCCAGCAGTTTCTTGACAGACTCCTACGAGCAGTACTTC	CASSFLTDSYEQYF
TRBV19	TRBJ1-4	-	once	TGTGCCAGTAGTTCTACAGGGTCCCCTAATGAAAAACTGTTTTTT	CASSSTGSPNEKLFF
TRBV6-4	TRBJ1-1	-	-	TGTGCCAGCAGTACCAGGGAAACTGAAGCTTTCTTT	CASSTRETEAFF
TRBV6-5	TRBJ2-3	-	-	TGTGCCAGCAGTTACTCAGGGACTAGCACAGATACGCAGTATTTT	CASSYSGTSTDTQYF
TRBV6-5	TRBJ1-6	-	few	TGTGCCAGCAGAAACAGGGTTGACTCACCCCTCCACTTT	CASRNRVDSPLHF
TRBV24-1	TRBJ2-2	-	-	TGTGCCACCAGTGATTCGAAAGGGGGTGGCGGGGAGCTGTTTTTT	CATSDSKGGGGELFF
TRBV7-3	TRBJ2-1	TRBD2	few	TGTGCCAGCAGCGCCCTAGCGGGTGGCCATTCGTTCTTC	CASSALAGGHSFF
TRBV28	TRBJ2-1	TRBD2	-	TGTGCCAGCAGCTCAAGACCGGGACTAGCGAACTCCTACAATGAGCAGTTCTTC	CASSSRPGLANSYNEQFF
TRBV2	TRBJ1-1	TRBD1	-	TGTGCCAGCAGTGATAGCCGGGACAGGGGACGGGGGGCTTTCTTT	CASSDSRDRGRGAFF
TRBV12-5	TRBJ2-6	TRBD1	medium-sized	TGTGCTAGTGGTCCGCTAAGACAGGGATTCCTTCCTGGGGCCAACGTCCTGACTTTC	CASGPLRQGFLPGANVLTF
TRBV5-1	TRBJ1-1	TRBD1	few	TGCGCCAGCAGCTTGTTACAGGGGGCGGGCACTGAAGCTTTCTTT	CASSLLQGAGTEAFF